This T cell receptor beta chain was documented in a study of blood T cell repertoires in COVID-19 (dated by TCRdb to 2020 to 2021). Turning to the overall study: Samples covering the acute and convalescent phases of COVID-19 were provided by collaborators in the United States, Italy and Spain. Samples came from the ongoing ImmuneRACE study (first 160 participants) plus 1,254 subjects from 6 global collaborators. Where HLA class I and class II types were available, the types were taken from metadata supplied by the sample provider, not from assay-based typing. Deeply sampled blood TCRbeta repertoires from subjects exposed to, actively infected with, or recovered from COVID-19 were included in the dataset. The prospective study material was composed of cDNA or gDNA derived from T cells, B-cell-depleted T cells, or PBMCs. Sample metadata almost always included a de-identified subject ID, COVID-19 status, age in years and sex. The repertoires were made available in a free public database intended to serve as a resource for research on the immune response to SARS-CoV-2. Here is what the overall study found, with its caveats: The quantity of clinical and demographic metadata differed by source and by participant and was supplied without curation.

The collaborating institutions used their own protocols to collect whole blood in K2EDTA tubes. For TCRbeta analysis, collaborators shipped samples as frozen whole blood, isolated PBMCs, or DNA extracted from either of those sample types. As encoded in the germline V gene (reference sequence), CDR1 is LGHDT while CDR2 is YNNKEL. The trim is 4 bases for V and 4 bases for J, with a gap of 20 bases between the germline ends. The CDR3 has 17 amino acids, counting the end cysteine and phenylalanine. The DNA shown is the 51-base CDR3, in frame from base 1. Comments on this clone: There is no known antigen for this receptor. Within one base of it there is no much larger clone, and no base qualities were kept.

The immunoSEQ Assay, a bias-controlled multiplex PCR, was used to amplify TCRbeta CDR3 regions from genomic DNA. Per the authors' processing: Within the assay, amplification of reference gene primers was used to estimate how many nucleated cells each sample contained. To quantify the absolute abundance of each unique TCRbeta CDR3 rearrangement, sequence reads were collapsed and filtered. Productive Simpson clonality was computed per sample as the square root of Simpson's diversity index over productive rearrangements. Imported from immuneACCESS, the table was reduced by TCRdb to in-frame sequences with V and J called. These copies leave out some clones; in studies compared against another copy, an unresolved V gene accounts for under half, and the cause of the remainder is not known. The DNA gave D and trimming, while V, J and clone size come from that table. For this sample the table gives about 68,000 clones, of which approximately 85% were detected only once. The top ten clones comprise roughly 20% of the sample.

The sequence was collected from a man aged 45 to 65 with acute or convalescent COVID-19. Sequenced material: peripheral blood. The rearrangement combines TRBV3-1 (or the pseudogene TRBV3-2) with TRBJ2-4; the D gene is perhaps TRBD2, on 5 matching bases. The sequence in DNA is TGTGCCAGCAGCCTCCTTTTCGGGCGGAGGAAAAAAAACATTCAGTACTTC. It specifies CASSLLFGRRKKNIQYF.